The 24 T cell receptor beta chains below come from one sample, sequenced in a study of blood T cell repertoires in COVID-19. Here immunoSEQ multiplex PCR was the method, and the copy in TCRdb shows in-frame clones only, minus some. The repertoire has around 160,000 clones, approximately 93% of them found once; the top ten carry roughly 2.1%. The material sequenced was peripheral blood. The source is a woman aged 60-70 years with COVID-19, enrolled during active disease.

The chain joins TRBV6-5 to TRBJ1-4; D unresolved. The length of the CDR3 is 13 residues. Germline CDR1 MNHEY, CDR2 SVGAGI. V lost 6 bases and J 8 bases, leaving 13 bases between the germline ends. CDR3 loop: CASRLGGGEKLFF. CDR3 in DNA: TGTGCCAGCAGGCTCGGTGGAGGGGAAAAACTGTTTTTT.

This chain links TRBV7-2 with TRBJ1-5; D might be TRBD1 (6 bases). V was shortened by 5 bases and J by 0 bases, with 17 bases between the two germline ends. The V gene's germline CDR1 is SGHTA and CDR2 FQGNSA. The CDR3 consists of 17 residues. CDR3: CASSPRYRVGSNQPQHF. Here the CDR3 DNA reads TGTGCCAGCAGCCCCCGTTACAGGGTGGGTAGCAATCAGCCCCAGCATTTT.

This rearrangement joins TRBV19 to TRBJ2-7; 7 bases agree with TRBD2. This CDR3 has 15 amino acids. The germline V gene encodes CDR1 LNHDA and CDR2 SQIVND (reference sequence). V dropped 1 base and J dropped 4; count of bases not matched to a gene: 7. The CDR3 sequence: CASSIASGGRYEQYF. CDR3 DNA sequence: TGTGCCAGTAGTATAGCGTCCGGGGGGAGGTACGAGCAGTACTTC.

This chain connects TRBV3-1 (or the pseudogene TRBV3-2) to TRBJ2-3, with D possibly matching TRBD2 (5 bases). Germline loops: CDR1 LGHDT, CDR2 YNNKEL (reference sequence). Trimming stripped 4 bases from V and 5 bases from J, with 19 bases between. CDR3 size: 16 residues. This chain's CDR3 is CASSPTVGPRGDTQYF. The CDR3 nucleotides read TGTGCCAGCAGCCCTACCGTTGGGCCTCGGGGAGATACGCAGTATTTT.

This chain links TRBV6-1 with TRBJ1-6; 7 nucleotides align to TRBD1. The CDR3 has 16 residues. Germline lookup yields CDR1 MNHNS and CDR2 SASEGT. V dropped 3 bases and J dropped 0; count of bases not matched to a gene: 2. The CDR3 coding sequence is TGTGCCAGCAGTGAGGGGACAGCCTCCTATAATTCACCCCTCCACTTT. Encoded protein: CASSEGTASYNSPLHF.

The J gene is TRBJ1-6, the V gene TRBV14; no clear D. The germline V and J ends were trimmed by 4 bases and 7 bases, with 14 bases remaining between them. CDR1 and CDR2 (germline): SGHDN, FVKESK. The length of the CDR3 is 15 residues. CDR3 sequence: CASSPILGVNSPLHF. As DNA, the CDR3 is TGTGCCAGCAGCCCCATTCTCGGGGTAAATTCACCCCTCCACTTT.

This clone has just one count. The rearrangement uses TRBV7-2 and TRBJ1-3, with unresolved D. Trimming pared 5 bases from V and 0 bases from J, leaving 14 bases between. The length of the CDR3 is 16 residues. CDR1 is SGHTA, CDR2 FQGNSA, per germline. Written as DNA, the CDR3 is TGTGCCAGCAGCCCCAGTGTCAGATTCTCTGGAAACACCATATATTTT. Translating it yields CASSPSVRFSGNTIYF.

The chain employs TRBV7-8 and TRBJ2-7, with 8 bases aligning to TRBD1. Germline V CDR1 and CDR2: SGHVS, FQNEAQ. The V and J ends lost 5 bases and 4 bases, in that order; junction bases with no gene match: 10. The CDR3 length is 15 residues. The CDR3 nucleotides are TGTGCCAGCAGCGCCAACCGGGACAGGCCTTACGAGCAGTACTTC. It yields the protein CASSANRDRPYEQYF.

The gene calls are TRBV21-1 and TRBJ1-1. TRBV21-1 is a listed pseudogene. CDR3 size: 19 residues. The CDR3 bases are TGTGCCAGCAGCAAAGTCTTAGGGAGGGGCCGGAGAGTTTGCACTGAAGCTTTCTTT. It specifies CASSKVLGRGRRVCTEAFF.

The chain recombines TRBV6-2 or TRBV6-3 with TRBJ1-1, with D perhaps matching TRBD1 (5 bases). This CDR3 contains 15 residues. The ends were cut back, 0 bases at V and 8 bases at J, with 16 bases in the middle. Germline loops: CDR1 MNHEY, CDR2 SVGEGT. Written as DNA, the CDR3 is TGTGCCAGCAGTTACTCCCCACATATGACAGACGAAGCTTTCTTT. Protein: CASSYSPHMTDEAFF.

The rearrangement joins TRBV5-5 to TRBJ2-1, with D tentatively TRBD1 (5 bases). Trimming pared 2 bases from V and 2 bases from J, leaving 11 bases between. The CDR3 consists of 15 residues. Germline V lookup: CDR1 SGHKS, CDR2 YYEKEE (reference sequence). The CDR3 bases are TGTGCCAGCAGCTTACGACAGAGTGCCTACAATGAGCAGTTCTTC. It encodes CASSLRQSAYNEQFF.

This chain links TRBV4-2 with TRBJ2-1; D is possibly TRBD2 (5 bases). With 1 base removed from V and 8 bases from J, the gap between germline ends came to 9 bases. The CDR3 has 13 residues. Germline V gives CDR1 LGHNA, CDR2 YNFKEQ. The CDR3 bases are TGTGCCAGCAGCCAAGGGCTGGGAGATGAGCAGTTCTTC. It specifies CASSQGLGDEQFF.

This rearrangement joins TRBV6-2 or TRBV6-3 to TRBJ2-7, with 12 positions matching TRBD1. CDR3 size: 14 residues. The trim removed 6 bases at V and 3 bases at J, leaving 3 bases unmatched. The germline V gene encodes CDR1 MNHEY and CDR2 SVGEGT. The CDR3 loop reads CASSRDRGRYEQYF. CDR3 DNA sequence: TGTGCCAGCAGCCGGGACAGGGGGCGCTACGAGCAGTACTTC.

This chain links TRBV29-1 with TRBJ1-2, with D hard to call. CDR3 length: 12 residues. Germline lookup yields CDR1 SQVTM and CDR2 ANQGSEA. V lost 4 bases and J 5 bases, leaving 11 bases between the germline ends. CDR3 amino acids: CSVGQASYGYTF. The CDR3 DNA reads TGCAGCGTTGGGCAGGCTTCGTATGGCTACACCTTC.

V is TRBV2 and J is TRBJ1-4; tentative D call: TRBD1 (6 bases). V lost 3 bases and J 13 bases, leaving 24 bases between the germline ends. Germline V CDR1 and CDR2: SNHLY, FYNNEI. This CDR3 is built from 16 residues. CDR3 amino acids: CASSESAWGRGARLFF. The CDR3 DNA is TGTGCCAGCAGTGAGTCCGCGTGGGGACGGGGGGCCAGACTGTTTTTT.

The V and J genes are TRBV19 and TRBJ1-2; 7 bases map to TRBD1. The ends lost 9 bases at V and 4 bases at J; junction bases unmatched: 11. The germline V gene has CDR1 LNHDA and CDR2 SQIVND (reference sequence). This CDR3 spans 14 amino acids. The CDR3 loop reads CASRSLQGIYGYTF. The CDR3 DNA is TGTGCCAGCAGGTCCTTACAGGGGATCTATGGCTACACCTTC.

Only a few counts were recorded for this clone. V and J are TRBV13 and TRBJ1-3, with TRBD1 as a possible D gene (5 bases). Germline-derived CDR1 and CDR2 are PRHDT and FYEKMQ (reference sequence). This CDR3 has 14 residues. Trimming shortened V by 2 bases and J by 2 bases, and 7 bases separated the two germline ends. The CDR3 sequence: CASSLQGAGNTIYF. The CDR3, as DNA: TGTGCCAGCAGCTTACAAGGGGCTGGAAACACCATATATTTT.

As DNA, the CDR3 is TGTGCCAGCAGCTTAACTCTGCGACAGGGGAAGCAGTACTTC. Protein sequence: CASSLTLRQGKQYF. This chain uses TRBV7-2 with TRBJ2-7; 8 positions agree with TRBD1. The CDR3 totals 14 residues. V was pared by 2 bases and J by 8 bases, with 8 bases of the junction left unmatched. Germline assignment: CDR1 SGHTA and CDR2 FQGNSA.

This chain joins TRBV7-2 and TRBJ1-2, with D unclear. The CDR3 consists of 14 residues. CDR1 SGHTA and CDR2 FQGNSA come from the germline V gene. With 5 bases removed from V and 7 bases from J, the gap between germline ends came to 17 bases. The CDR3 is CASSPIPGESGYTF. Here the CDR3 DNA reads TGTGCCAGCAGCCCGATTCCCGGGGAGAGTGGCTACACCTTC. Full variable domain (rest looked up from reference TRBV7-2 and TRBJ1-2): GAGVSQSPSNKVTEKGKDVELRCDPISGHTALYWYRQSLGQGLEFLIYFQGNSAPDKSGLPSDRFSAERTGGSVSTLTIQRTQQEDSAVYLCASSPIPGESGYTFGSGTRLTVV.

In DNA form, the CDR3 reads TGTGCCAGCAGCTGGAGTACTAGCGGGTACTACGAGCAGTACTTC. This gives the protein CASSWSTSGYYEQYF. The chain joins TRBV5-4 to TRBJ2-7; 9 bases align to TRBD2. The CDR3 contains 15 residues. Germline V gene data show CDR1 as SGHNT and CDR2 as YYREEE (reference sequence). With 3 bases clipped from V and 3 bases from J, the junction kept 7 bases outside the gene matches.

This clone is a singleton in its sample. The chain joins TRBV18 to TRBJ1-1; 7 nucleotides match TRBD1. The CDR3 is 15 residues long. CDR1 and CDR2 (germline): KGHSH, LQKENI. After removal of 8 bases from V and 5 bases from J, the junction contained 14 bases not matched to a gene. The CDR3 reads CASARQGRPGTEAFF. The CDR3 DNA follows: TGTGCCAGCGCTCGACAGGGCCGCCCAGGAACTGAAGCTTTCTTT.

The rearrangement joins TRBV30 to TRBJ1-1, with TRBD1 as a possible D gene (6 bases). CDR1 is GTSNPN, CDR2 SVGIG, per germline (reference sequence). The germline V and J ends were trimmed by 0 bases and 6 bases, with 8 bases remaining between them. CDR3 length: 12 amino acids. In DNA form, the CDR3 reads TGTGCCTGGAGTGTCGGGGGGCCTGAAGCTTTCTTT. Its translation is CAWSVGGPEAFF.

This clone appeared once. V usage is TRBV6-5 and J usage is TRBJ1-2; D is ambiguous. CDR1 and CDR2 from the germline V gene are MNHEY and SVGAGI. V lost 8 bases and J 4 bases, leaving 17 bases between the germline ends. This CDR3 has 14 residues. As DNA, the CDR3 is TGTGCCAGCGTTAGGAGTGTGGATTCCTATGGCTACACCTTC. Translating it yields CASVRSVDSYGYTF.

The J gene is TRBJ2-1, the V gene TRBV19; TRBD2 matches 13 bases. V was clipped by 5 bases and J by 6 bases; unmatched bases: 7. The CDR3 totals 16 residues. CDR1 and CDR2 (germline): LNHDA, SQIVND (reference sequence). Written as DNA, the CDR3 is TGTGCCAGTAGTTACGGACTAGCGGGGGCCGTCAATGAGCAGTTCTTC. The encoded protein is CASSYGLAGAVNEQFF.